This is a list of T cell receptor beta chains from one sample in a study of T cells in Graves' hyperthyroidism and ophthalmopathy. TCRdb fed the multiplex PCR reads into MiXCR, producing one record per CDR3 protein. The sample lists about 530,000 distinct CDR3 sequences, more than 15% seen once, with 15% to 20% in the top ten. Specimen: blood. The receptors here all came from a woman between 18 and 29 years old with Graves' ophthalmopathy. Each CDR3 is given with its conserved first and last residue.

v_call cdr3_aa
TRBV5-4 CASSLSSGRSSYNEQFF
TRBV10-3 CAISSTGNTGELFF
TRBV28 CASRSGQGHQPQHF
TRBV29-1 CSVVSDPNTGELFF
TRBV11-2 CASRPGGGGQETQYF
TRBV29-1 CSVDVAGGDTGELFF
TRBV20-1 CSARKVVAGVYTGELFF
TRBV5-1 CASSFAQGGQPQHF
TRBV6-8 CAQRGQGYYYGTGELFF
TRBV4-3 CASSQDRQEAYEQYF
TRBV6-1 CASSEADLNYGYTF
TRBV14 CASSQDLGGTSSYNEQFF
TRBV9 CASSSRDQLAYNEQFF
TRBV4-1 CASSQGAGRGSGANVLTF
TRBV29-1 CSVRGLADPQDTQYF
TRBV30 CAWSVQSHSTGELFF
TRBV30 CAWSLGTGDYEQYF
TRBV28 CASSTLRSGYTF
TRBV3-1 CASSQGRAGTEAFF
TRBV29-1 CSAGGSAYEQYF
TRBV9 CASSVATTQETQYF
TRBV27 CASSLSSQGQGNTGELFF
TRBV6-1 CASSLPQGAEGDEQFF
TRBV12-3/TRBV12-4 CASSLLAEEGETQYF
TRBV11-2 CASSLDWLNTEAFF
TRBV28 CASSPTSGRAVEQFF
TRBV4-1 CASSQEHRDDGYTF
TRBV27 CASSLQGAGGYTF
TRBV28 CASSAGGRTDTQYF
TRBV15 CATSGEGRYGYTF
TRBV19 CASSIGGGDYEQYF
TRBV28 CASSLSPPRVAETQYF
TRBV7-8 CASSSLAPGQGTETQYF
TRBV5-4 CASRATGGTEAFF
TRBV7-9 CASSLVGQSHTGELFF
TRBV28 CASIGLLRPYEQYF
TRBV24-1 CATSAGWDRGPGANVLTF
TRBV2 CASSVPSAGTDTQYF
TRBV7-8 CASSLPGVLYGYTF
TRBV2 CASRKAMNTEAFF
TRBV6-2/TRBV6-3 CASRAGGPDGTGELFF
TRBV27 CASTKLNTEAFF
TRBV20-1 CSARDTRAQADYEQYF
TRBV28 CASTKTENTEAFF
TRBV19 CASSLNRGRSSTEAFF
TRBV12-5 CASGLWRGKAETQYF
TRBV28 CASNSGGVYEQYF
TRBV9 CASSVEAGGPDEQFF
TRBV2 CASSGHYNEQFF
TRBV11-2 CASSLGVAGFYNEQFF
TRBV6-5 CASSYSAPGQRGYEQYF